The 22 T cell receptor beta chains below were found in one sample sequenced in a study of T cells in narcolepsy. Clones were read by immunoSEQ multiplex PCR, and TCRdb kept only the in-frame ones, dropping some. The sample comprises fewer than 35,000 clones, around 83% of which are singletons, and around 3% rests with the top ten. The specimen sequenced was CD45RA- memory CD4+ T cells from PBMCs. Receptors were obtained from a human donor with narcolepsy.

CDR3 region: CSVGLASGGVFDTQYF. The DNA for the CDR3 is TGCAGCGTAGGCCTGGCTAGCGGGGGGGTATTCGATACGCAGTATTTT. This chain connects TRBV29-1 to TRBJ2-3; TRBD2 aligns across 12 bases. V was pared by 6 bases and J by 6 bases, with 13 bases of the junction left unmatched. The germline CDR1 and CDR2 sequences are SQVTM and ANQGSEA. This CDR3 is 16 amino acids long.

The chain joins TRBV19 to TRBJ1-2; 7 nucleotides line up with TRBD1. V gave up 7 bases and J gave up 4 bases; unmatched junction bases: 9. The germline V gene has CDR1 LNHDA and CDR2 SQIVND (reference sequence). This CDR3 has 14 residues. The CDR3 nucleotides are TGTGCCAGTAACCCGACAGGGAAGCCCTATGGCTACACCTTC. Translation gives CASNPTGKPYGYTF.

The chain uses TRBV30 and TRBJ1-3; unclear D gene. CDR3 length equals 10 residues. The germline V gene encodes CDR1 GTSNPN and CDR2 SVGIG (reference sequence). Trimming shortened V by 2 bases and J by 8 bases, and 4 bases separated the two germline ends. The CDR3 loop reads CAWSLDTIYF. The CDR3 DNA is TGTGCCTGGAGTCTGGACACCATATATTTT.

This rearrangement joins TRBV19 to TRBJ1-5; no firm D call. CDR3 length: 12 amino acids. Germline V gives CDR1 LNHDA, CDR2 SQIVND (reference sequence). The ends were cut back, 4 bases at V and 6 bases at J, with 7 bases in the middle. CDR3 protein: CASSTMGQPQHF. The CDR3 DNA reads as TGTGCCAGTAGTACAATGGGTCAGCCCCAGCATTTT.

The CDR3, as DNA: TGTGCCAGCCGCAGTGATCGGAGCTACACCTTC. Encoded protein: CASRSDRSYTF. This sequence joins TRBV21-1 and TRBJ1-2. TRBV21-1 is labeled a pseudogene. The CDR3 loop spans 11 amino acids.

J is TRBJ1-1 and V is TRBV5-4, with a possible D match to TRBD1 (5 bases). Trimming removed 0 bases at V and 2 bases at J, with 11 bases between. This CDR3 has 15 amino acids. The germline CDR1 and CDR2 sequences are SGHNT and YYREEE (reference sequence). The CDR3 DNA follows: TGTGCCAGCAGCTTGGATTTGGGGCAAAACACTGAAGCTTTCTTT. Its protein product is CASSLDLGQNTEAFF.

The chain has TRBV5-6 and TRBJ1-2, with unresolved D. The CDR3 totals 11 residues. The germline gives CDR1 SGHDT, CDR2 YYEEEE. V lost 6 bases to trimming and J lost 0 bases, with 3 bases between them. The CDR3 here is CASTANYGYTF. In nucleotides, the CDR3 is TGTGCCAGCACCGCTAACTATGGCTACACCTTC. The variable domain in full, completed from reference TRBV5-6 and TRBJ1-2, reads DAGVTQSPTHLIKTRGQQVTLRCSPKSGHDTVSWYQQALGQGPQFIFQYYEEEERQRGNFPDRFSGHQFPNYSSELNVNALLLGDSALYLCASTANYGYTFGSGTRLTVV.

The chain uses TRBV11-1 and TRBJ2-7; tentatively, D is TRBD1 (6 bases). This CDR3 has 15 amino acids. With 1 base removed from V and 1 base from J, the gap between germline ends came to 11 bases. CDR1 is SGHAT and CDR2 is FQDESV in the germline V gene (reference sequence). CDR3 nucleotides: TGTGCCAGCAGCTTAGAAGCCGGACAGTCCTACGAGCAGTACTTC. Its translation is CASSLEAGQSYEQYF. The whole variable domain, filled in from reference TRBV11-1 and TRBJ2-7, reads EAEVAQSPRYKITEKSQAVAFWCDPISGHATLYWYRQILGQGPELLVQFQDESVVDDSQLPKDRFSAERLKGVDSTLKIQPAELGDSAMYLCASSLEAGQSYEQYFGPGTRLTVT.

The chain combines TRBV5-6 with TRBJ1-1; D is uncertain. Trimming removed 1 base at V and 6 bases at J, with 4 bases between. CDR3 size: 11 residues. Germline V lookup: CDR1 SGHDT, CDR2 YYEEEE. CDR3 nucleotide sequence: TGTGCCAGCAGCTTGTTCTCTGAAGCTTTCTTT. Residues: CASSLFSEAFF.

This chain connects TRBV15 to TRBJ1-1; D uncertain. CDR3 length equals 14 residues. The V gene lost 3 bases and the J gene lost 6 bases, with 14 bases spanning the gap. CDR1 is LNHNV, CDR2 YYDKDF, per germline (reference sequence). In nucleotides, the CDR3 is TGTGCCACCAGCAGGGGAGGAGACTGGGCTGAAGCTTTCTTT. Residues: CATSRGGDWAEAFF.

The sample holds one count of this clone. This sequence joins TRBV2 and TRBJ2-7; 9 positions match TRBD2. CDR3 length equals 13 residues. CDR1 and CDR2 (germline): SNHLY, FYNNEI. After removal of 6 bases from V and 4 bases from J, the junction contained 4 bases not matched to a gene. The CDR3 reads CASRGSGGYEQYF. The CDR3 nucleotides read TGTGCCAGCAGGGGTAGCGGGGGTTACGAGCAGTACTTC.

The genes are TRBV11-3 and TRBJ1-1; D is unclear. From germline, CDR1 is SGHNT and CDR2 YENEEA. The germline V and J ends were trimmed by 2 bases and 1 base, with 5 bases remaining between them. The CDR3 runs to 13 residues. The CDR3 DNA follows: TGTGCCAGCAGCTTAACCCAGAACACTGAAGCTTTCTTT. It is translated as CASSLTQNTEAFF.

This chain uses TRBV4-1 with TRBJ1-2; 9 nucleotides match TRBD1. Germline assignment: CDR1 MGHRA and CDR2 YSYEKL. This CDR3 has 16 residues. The J segment lost 4 bases and the V segment lost 4 bases, leaving 10 bases of the junction unmatched. CDR3 nucleotide sequence: TGCGCCAGCAGCCTTTTTAACAGGGGGCAACGCTATGGCTACACCTTC. Translated: CASSLFNRGQRYGYTF.

The rearrangement links TRBV2 to TRBJ2-7; 8 bases fit TRBD1. The CDR3 is made up of 14 amino acids. CDR1 is SNHLY and CDR2 is FYNNEI in the germline V gene. Losses at the gene ends were 7 bases for V and 2 bases for J; bases not matched to a gene: 7. CDR3 in DNA: TGTGCCAGCAATCAGGACAGGGTTACCTACGAGCAGTACTTC. Translating gives CASNQDRVTYEQYF.

This chain uses TRBV5-1 with TRBJ1-5; D might be TRBD1 (5 bases). The CDR3 has 15 residues. V lost 4 bases, J lost 8 bases, and 19 bases lay in between. Germline lookup yields CDR1 SGHRS and CDR2 YFSETQ. CDR3 in DNA: TGCGCCAGCAGCGCGGCCGGGACCCCTAATGAGCCCCAGCATTTT. This codes for CASSAAGTPNEPQHF.

The V and J genes are TRBV10-3 and TRBJ1-1, with D tentatively TRBD1 (5 bases). CDR1 ENHRY and CDR2 SYGVKD come from the germline V gene. V lost 7 bases and J lost 3, with 15 bases in between. The CDR3 runs 14 residues. The DNA for the CDR3 is TGTGCCATCATGTACAGCAGGGTATACACTGAAGCTTTCTTT. Protein sequence: CAIMYSRVYTEAFF.

V usage is TRBV5-1 and J usage is TRBJ2-1, with D tentatively TRBD1 (6 bases). Trimming cost V 3 bases and J 7 bases, with 20 bases left between them. The CDR3 length is 16 residues. From germline, CDR1 is SGHRS and CDR2 YFSETQ. CDR3: CASSSPQGGFGNEQFF. CDR3 DNA: TGCGCCAGCAGCTCACCACAGGGTGGGTTTGGAAATGAGCAGTTCTTC. The entire variable domain, with the rest obtained from reference TRBV5-1 and TRBJ2-1, is as follows: KAGVTQTPRYLIKTRGQQVTLSCSPISGHRSVSWYQQTPGQGLQFLFEYFSETQRNKGNFPGRFSGRQFSNSRSEMNVSTLELGDSALYLCASSSPQGGFGNEQFFGPGTRLTVL.

This sequence joins TRBV6-1 and TRBJ1-1, with a tentative D call TRBD1 (5 bases). Germline CDR1 reads MNHNS; CDR2 reads SASEGT. The V gene lost 11 bases and the J gene lost 2 bases, with 15 bases spanning the gap. The CDR3 consists of 13 residues. CDR3 in amino acids: CAGRRQGNTEAFF. The CDR3 DNA is TGTGCCGGTCGCCGGCAGGGAAACACTGAAGCTTTCTTT.

This rearrangement joins TRBV10-1 to TRBJ1-6, with TRBD1 as a possible D gene (6 bases). Germline-derived CDR1 and CDR2 are WNHNN and SYGVQD (reference sequence). V was trimmed by 7 bases and J by 8 bases, leaving 9 bases between them. The CDR3 is 12 amino acids. The CDR3 DNA sequence: TGCGCCAGCAACCCAGGGGATTCACCCCTCCACTTT. It specifies CASNPGDSPLHF.

J is TRBJ2-5 and V is TRBV6-5; D remains unclear. This CDR3 comprises 14 residues. The V and J ends lost 10 bases and 5 bases respectively, with 20 bases between them. Germline V gene lookup returns CDR1 MNHEY and CDR2 SVGAGI. CDR3 DNA: TGTGCCACCAGGCGAGGTCTAGTTTCCGAGACCCAGTACTTC. It is translated as CATRRGLVSETQYF.

This chain connects TRBV6-5 to TRBJ1-1; TRBD1 aligns across 7 bases. CDR3 size: 14 residues. The germline gives CDR1 MNHEY, CDR2 SVGAGI. Germline trimming cut 8 bases from V and 4 bases from J; bases unmatched to any gene: 10. CDR3 residues: CASGRDRTSTEAFF. In DNA form, the CDR3 reads TGTGCCAGCGGCCGGGACAGAACTTCCACTGAAGCTTTCTTT.

Written as DNA, the CDR3 is TGTGCCAGCAGCTTTATCCGGGGGGGCGTATTCAGCACAGATACGCAGTATTTT. The encoded protein is CASSFIRGGVFSTDTQYF. The chain is built from TRBV7-8 and TRBJ2-3; 8 bases are shared with TRBD2. Germline CDR1 is SGHVS and CDR2 is FQNEAQ. The CDR3 loop spans 18 amino acids. V was pared by 3 bases and J by 0 bases, with 11 bases of the junction left unmatched.